The entry that follows covers one T cell receptor (beta chain) sequence. These data come from a study of blood T cell repertoires in COVID-19. Background on the study: From the United States, Italy and Spain came samples of acute and convalescent COVID-19.

Seattle patient enrollment occurred during active infection, with longitudinal follow-up thereafter. Study processing details: The authors estimated nucleated cell counts from reference gene primer amplification. The method was immunoSEQ multiplex PCR; TCRdb's version includes in-frame clones alone and lacks a portion of them. The V and J calls and clone size were taken over from that table, and D and trimming were inferred from the DNA. This table holds about 200,000 clones, approximately 78% found once. This CDR3 has 14 amino acids. V trimming: 4 bases; J trimming: 7 bases; junction bases outside the gene matches: 8. Germline V gene data show CDR1 as KGHDR and CDR2 as SFDVKD.

The sequence was collected from a woman in her 70s with COVID-19, enrolled during active disease. The sequencing sample was made of peripheral blood. The V gene is TRBV24-1, the J gene TRBJ1-1, with 7 bases lining up with TRBD1. CDR3 region: CATSDPGQSHEAFF. In nucleotides, the CDR3 is TGTGCCACCAGTGACCCGGGACAGTCCCATGAAGCTTTCTTT.